The rows below give T cell receptor beta chains drawn from one sample of a study of HIV-infected children after antiretroviral therapy interruption. Each CDR3 protein is one row after TCRdb ran MiXCR on the 3' RACE reads. Of 90,000 or so distinct CDR3 sequences in the sample, 5.5% to 8.5% are singletons; the top ten hold roughly 1%. The sample was CD45RA+ CD4+ T cells from PBMCs, pooled from several time points, taken from a donor given antiretroviral therapy, either interrupted or continuous. The source is a pool of human donors with HIV. Both conserved end residues are part of each CDR3. The order of the fields is V gene, clone size, J gene, D gene, CDR3 protein, CDR3 DNA. The D gene is left open where the match is weak. Not all rows give a size; the values are once, few, many and, for expanded clones, a class.

v_call: TRBV5-6
clone_size: few
j_call: TRBJ1-4
d_call: -
cdr3_aa: CASSLFMRGSEKLFF
cdr3_nt: TGTGCCAGCAGCTTGTTCATGAGGGGTTCTGAAAAACTGTTTTTT

v_call: TRBV28
clone_size: many
j_call: TRBJ2-7
d_call: TRBD2
cdr3_aa: CASSRYGRLAPGSYEQYF
cdr3_nt: TGTGCCAGCAGTCGATACGGACGACTAGCTCCCGGGTCCTACGAGCAGTACTTC

v_call: TRBV12-3/TRBV12-4
clone_size: few
j_call: TRBJ2-5
d_call: -
cdr3_aa: CASSSRLGSLFQETQYF
cdr3_nt: TGTGCCAGCAGTTCCCGCCTTGGGTCACTTTTCCAAGAGACCCAGTACTTC

v_call: TRBV7-3
clone_size: many
j_call: TRBJ2-3
d_call: TRBD2
cdr3_aa: CASAAGGPTDTQYF
cdr3_nt: TGTGCCAGCGCAGCGGGGGGGCCCACAGATACGCAGTATTTT

v_call: TRBV6-1
clone_size: many
j_call: TRBJ1-3
d_call: -
cdr3_aa: CASSGREGSRASGNTIYF
cdr3_nt: TGTGCCAGCAGTGGCCGAGAGGGCTCAAGGGCCTCTGGAAACACCATATATTTT

v_call: TRBV12-3/TRBV12-4
clone_size: many
j_call: TRBJ2-6
d_call: -
cdr3_aa: CASSFLGLSGANVLTF
cdr3_nt: TGTGCCAGCAGTTTTCTGGGGCTCTCTGGGGCCAACGTCCTGACTTTC

v_call: TRBV5-5
clone_size: many
j_call: TRBJ2-3
d_call: -
cdr3_aa: CASSFGGKRTDTQYF
cdr3_nt: TGTGCCAGCAGCTTTGGGGGGAAGAGGACAGATACGCAGTATTTT

v_call: TRBV20-1
clone_size: -
j_call: TRBJ1-4
d_call: -
cdr3_aa: CSARPMDPTTNEKLFF
cdr3_nt: TGCAGTGCTAGACCTATGGACCCTACAACTAATGAAAAACTGTTTTTT

v_call: TRBV30
clone_size: -
j_call: TRBJ1-1
d_call: -
cdr3_aa: CAWTKTLGDTEAFF
cdr3_nt: TGTGCCTGGACCAAAACGCTGGGGGACACTGAAGCTTTCTTT

v_call: TRBV5-1
clone_size: -
j_call: TRBJ2-1
d_call: -
cdr3_aa: CASRTRLNSYNEQFF
cdr3_nt: TGCGCCAGCAGGACCCGACTCAACTCTTACAATGAGCAGTTCTTC

v_call: TRBV4-1
clone_size: many
j_call: TRBJ2-1
d_call: -
cdr3_aa: CASSQDFVGHEQFF
cdr3_nt: TGCGCCAGCAGCCAAGATTTCGTGGGCCATGAGCAGTTCTTC

v_call: TRBV5-1
clone_size: many
j_call: TRBJ2-3
d_call: -
cdr3_aa: CASSASPRTDTQYF
cdr3_nt: TGCGCCAGCAGCGCCTCCCCCCGCACAGATACGCAGTATTTT

v_call: TRBV29-1
clone_size: many
j_call: TRBJ1-6
d_call: -
cdr3_aa: CSVRLSSYNSPLHF
cdr3_nt: TGCAGCGTTCGCCTGAGCTCCTATAATTCACCCCTCCACTTT

v_call: TRBV5-1
clone_size: few
j_call: TRBJ2-7
d_call: TRBD1
cdr3_aa: CASSLGDRTYEQYF
cdr3_nt: TGCGCCAGCAGCCTGGGGGACAGAACCTACGAGCAGTACTTC

v_call: TRBV2
clone_size: -
j_call: TRBJ2-3
d_call: -
cdr3_aa: CASTSPDRTGPDTQYF
cdr3_nt: TGTGCCAGCACCTCTCCGGACAGAACAGGCCCAGATACGCAGTATTTT

v_call: TRBV28
clone_size: many
j_call: TRBJ1-2
d_call: -
cdr3_aa: CASSLGFGYTF
cdr3_nt: TGTGCCAGCAGTTTAGGATTTGGCTACACCTTC

v_call: TRBV18
clone_size: many
j_call: TRBJ1-2
d_call: -
cdr3_aa: CASSPTFGFYTF
cdr3_nt: TGTGCCAGCTCACCAACCTTCGGTTTCTACACCTTC

v_call: TRBV29-1
clone_size: many
j_call: TRBJ1-1
d_call: -
cdr3_aa: CSVERGRTEAFF
cdr3_nt: TGCAGCGTTGAACGGGGGAGGACTGAAGCTTTCTTT

v_call: TRBV5-8
clone_size: many
j_call: TRBJ2-7
d_call: -
cdr3_aa: CASSLSFRGTYEQYF
cdr3_nt: TGTGCCAGCAGCCTGAGCTTTCGAGGGACCTACGAGCAGTACTTC

v_call: TRBV3-1
clone_size: -
j_call: TRBJ2-1
d_call: -
cdr3_aa: CASSLPFQLEGGNEQFF
cdr3_nt: TGTGCCAGCAGCCTACCCTTCCAACTAGAAGGGGGCAATGAGCAGTTCTTC

v_call: TRBV28
clone_size: many
j_call: TRBJ1-6
d_call: -
cdr3_aa: CASTGGPPSPLHF
cdr3_nt: TGTGCCAGCACGGGCGGTCCCCCTTCACCCCTCCACTTT

v_call: TRBV24-1
clone_size: many
j_call: TRBJ1-5
d_call: -
cdr3_aa: CATSADNSNQPQHF
cdr3_nt: TGTGCCACCAGTGCGGACAATAGCAATCAGCCCCAGCATTTT

v_call: TRBV2
clone_size: few
j_call: TRBJ1-2
d_call: -
cdr3_aa: CASSEAGPINYGYTF
cdr3_nt: TGTGCCAGCAGTGAAGCAGGACCGATTAACTATGGCTACACCTTC